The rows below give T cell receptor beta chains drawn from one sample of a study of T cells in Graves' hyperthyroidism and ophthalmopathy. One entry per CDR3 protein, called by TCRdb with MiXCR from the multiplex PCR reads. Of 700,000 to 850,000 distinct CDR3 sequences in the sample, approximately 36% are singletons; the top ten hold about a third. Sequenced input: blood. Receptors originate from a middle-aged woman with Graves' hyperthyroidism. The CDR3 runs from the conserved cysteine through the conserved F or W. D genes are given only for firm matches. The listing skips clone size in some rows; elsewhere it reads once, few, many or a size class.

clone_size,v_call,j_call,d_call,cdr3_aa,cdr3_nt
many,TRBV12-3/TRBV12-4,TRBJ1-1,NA,CASSPGRGTEAFF,TGTGCCAGCAGTCCAGGGAGGGGCACTGAAGCTTTCTTT
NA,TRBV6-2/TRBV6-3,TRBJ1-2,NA,CASSRDPGDYGYTF,TGTGCCAGCAGTCGCGACCCAGGGGACTATGGCTACACCTTC
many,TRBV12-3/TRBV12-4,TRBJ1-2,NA,CASSFGDLGYGYTF,TGTGCCAGCAGTTTCGGGGACCTCGGCTATGGCTACACCTTC
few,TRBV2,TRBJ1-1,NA,CASSPFGQEAFF,TGTGCCAGCTCACCCTTTGGCCAGGAAGCTTTCTTT
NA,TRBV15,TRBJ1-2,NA,CTTSSTEYYGYTF,TGTACTACCAGTTCAACGGAATACTATGGCTACACCTTC
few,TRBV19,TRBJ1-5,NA,CASSTSHRDSWQPQHF,TGTGCCAGTAGTACATCGCACAGGGATTCTTGGCAGCCCCAGCATTTT
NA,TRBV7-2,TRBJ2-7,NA,CASSPPGRGTNYEQYF,TGTGCCAGCAGCCCCCCCGGCAGGGGGACTAATTACGAGCAGTACTTC
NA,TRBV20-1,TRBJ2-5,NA,CSARTWPETQYF,TGCAGTGCTAGAACCTGGCCGGAGACCCAGTACTTC
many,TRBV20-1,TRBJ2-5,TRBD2,CSARRTSGRVSETQYF,TGCAGTGCTAGAAGGACTAGCGGGAGGGTGAGCGAGACCCAGTACTTC
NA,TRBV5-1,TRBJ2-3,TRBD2,CASSFTRTSGRTGDTQYF,TGCGCCAGCAGCTTTACTCGGACTAGCGGGAGAACCGGAGATACGCAGTATTTT
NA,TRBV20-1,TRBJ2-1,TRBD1,CSAPPGQGRNEQFF,TGCAGTGCCCCCCCGGGACAGGGACGAAATGAGCAGTTCTTC
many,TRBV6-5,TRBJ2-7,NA,CASSPGGSYEQYF,TGTGCCAGCAGTCCTGGGGGGTCCTACGAGCAGTACTTC
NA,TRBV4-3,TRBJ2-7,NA,CASSQVGYSDYEQYF,TGCGCCAGCAGCCAAGTGGGTTATTCCGATTACGAGCAGTACTTC
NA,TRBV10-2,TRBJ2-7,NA,CASSPEPLYERYF,TGTGCCAGCAGTCCCGAGCCCCTCTACGAGCGGTACTTC
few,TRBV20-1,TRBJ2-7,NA,CSARGEGGTLWEQYF,TGCAGTGCTAGAGGGGAGGGGGGGACCCTTTGGGAGCAGTACTTC
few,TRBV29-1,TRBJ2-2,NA,CSVMNTGELFF,TGCAGCGTCATGAACACCGGGGAGCTGTTTTTT
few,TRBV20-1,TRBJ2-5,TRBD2,CSAMGLAVKTQYF,TGCAGTGCTATGGGGCTAGCGGTGAAGACCCAGTACTTC
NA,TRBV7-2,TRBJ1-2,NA,CASSKSGTKYGYTF,TGTGCCAGCAGCAAATCCGGGACAAAGTATGGCTACACCTTC
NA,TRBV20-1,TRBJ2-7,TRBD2,CSARVLGGVDYEQYF,TGCAGTGCTAGAGTCCTTGGGGGGGTGGACTACGAGCAGTACTTC
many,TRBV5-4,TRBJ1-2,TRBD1,CASSKDRDNYGYTF,TGTGCCAGCAGCAAGGACAGGGATAACTATGGCTACACCTTC
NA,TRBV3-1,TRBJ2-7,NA,CASSQEGHEQYF,TGTGCCAGCAGCCAAGAGGGCCACGAGCAGTACTTC
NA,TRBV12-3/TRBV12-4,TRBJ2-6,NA,CASNSGAGANVLTF,TGTGCCAGCAATAGCGGAGCTGGGGCCAACGTCCTGACTTTC
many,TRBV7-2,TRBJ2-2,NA,CASSPSTGRAGELFF,TGTGCCAGCAGCCCATCGACAGGGAGGGCCGGGGAGCTGTTTTTT
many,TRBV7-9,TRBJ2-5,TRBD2,CASRLGTSGAETQYF,TGTGCCAGCAGGCTCGGGACTAGCGGTGCCGAGACCCAGTACTTC
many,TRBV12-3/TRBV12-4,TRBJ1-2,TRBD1,CASSPYRGRNYGYTF,TGTGCCAGCAGCCCCTACAGGGGCAGGAACTATGGCTACACCTTC
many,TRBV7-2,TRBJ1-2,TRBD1,CASSSGQGARDGYTF,TGTGCCAGCAGCTCCGGACAGGGGGCGAGGGATGGCTACACCTTC
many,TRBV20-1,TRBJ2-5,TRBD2,CSAGLSGGGETQYF,TGCAGTGCTGGCCTAAGCGGGGGCGGCGAGACCCAGTACTTC
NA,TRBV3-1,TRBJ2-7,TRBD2,CASSPWRGKVWNEQYF,TGTGCCAGCAGCCCGTGGCGGGGGAAAGTTTGGAACGAGCAGTACTTC
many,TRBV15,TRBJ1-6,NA,CATSSETGVSYNSPLHF,TGTGCCACCAGCAGCGAGACAGGAGTATCCTATAATTCACCCCTCCACTTT
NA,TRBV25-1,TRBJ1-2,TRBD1,CAGSDRTGRGYTF,TGTGCCGGCAGCGATAGGACAGGCCGTGGCTACACCTTC
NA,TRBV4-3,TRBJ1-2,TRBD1,CASSQESIRTGIPYGYTF,TGCGCCAGCAGCCAAGAAAGTATCAGGACAGGAATACCCTATGGCTACACCTTC
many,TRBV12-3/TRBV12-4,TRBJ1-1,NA,CASSLEGVFSTEAFF,TGTGCCAGCAGTTTAGAGGGGGTGTTTAGCACTGAAGCTTTCTTT
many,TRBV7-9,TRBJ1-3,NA,CASSFGTPNYAPGNTIYF,TGTGCCAGCAGCTTTGGGACACCTAACTACGCTCCCGGAAACACCATATATTTT
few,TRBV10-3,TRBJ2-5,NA,CAISETVQETQYF,TGTGCCATCAGTGAGACGGTCCAAGAGACCCAGTACTTC
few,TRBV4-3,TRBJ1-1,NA,CASSQVDTEAFF,TGCGCCAGCAGCCAAGTGGACACTGAAGCTTTCTTT
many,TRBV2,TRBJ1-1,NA,CASKLGLNTEAFF,TGTGCCAGCAAGCTGGGACTCAACACTGAAGCTTTCTTT
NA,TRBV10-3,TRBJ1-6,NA,CASSYQHTPGTRISALHF,TGTGCCAGCAGTTACCAGCACACCCCCGGGACTCGTATTTCAGCCCTCCACTTT
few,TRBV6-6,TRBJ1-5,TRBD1,CASSKHRDSLNQPQHF,TGTGCCAGCAGTAAACACCGGGACAGCCTAAATCAGCCCCAGCATTTT
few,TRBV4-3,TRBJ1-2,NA,CASSQDVSFYGYTF,TGCGCCAGCAGCCAAGATGTCAGTTTTTACGGCTACACCTTC
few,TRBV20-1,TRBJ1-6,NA,CSASPGQYNSPLHF,TGCAGTGCTAGCCCTGGACAATATAATTCACCCCTCCACTTT
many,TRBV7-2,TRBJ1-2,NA,CASNTGYNYGYTF,TGTGCCAGCAATACAGGGTACAACTATGGCTACACCTTC
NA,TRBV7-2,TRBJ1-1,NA,CASSLETVSTASTEAFF,TGTGCCAGCAGCTTGGAAACCGTTAGTACAGCTAGCACTGAAGCTTTCTTT
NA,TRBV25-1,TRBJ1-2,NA,CASSDWTVTQGYTF,TGTGCCAGCAGTGACTGGACAGTGACGCAAGGCTACACCTTC
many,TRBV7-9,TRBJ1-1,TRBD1,CASSENRGLTEAFF,TGTGCCAGCAGCGAAAACAGGGGGCTCACTGAAGCTTTCTTT
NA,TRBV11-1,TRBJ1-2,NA,CASSSPQGQRLTF,TGTGCCAGCAGCTCACCACAGGGTCAACGTCTCACCTTC
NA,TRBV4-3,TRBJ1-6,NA,CASSLRGGASNSPLHF,TGCGCCAGCAGCCTTCGGGGGGGGGCCTCTAATTCACCCCTCCACTTT
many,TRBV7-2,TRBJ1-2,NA,CASSKQNYGYTF,TGTGCCAGCAGCAAACAAAACTATGGCTACACCTTC
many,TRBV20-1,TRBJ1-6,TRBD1,CSARDGTGGVGDNSPLHF,TGCAGTGCTAGAGATGGGACAGGGGGCGTGGGAGATAATTCACCCCTCCACTTT
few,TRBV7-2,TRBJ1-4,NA,CASSGGHRPWTANEKLFF,TGTGCCAGCAGTGGGGGCCATAGGCCCTGGACAGCTAATGAAAAACTGTTTTTT
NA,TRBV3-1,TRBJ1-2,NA,CASSQENLYGYTF,TGTGCCAGCAGCCAAGAGAACCTTTATGGCTACACCTTC
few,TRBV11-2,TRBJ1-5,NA,CASSLTAGGTPNQPQHF,TGTGCCAGCAGCTTAACGGCCGGTGGGACACCAAATCAGCCCCAGCATTTT
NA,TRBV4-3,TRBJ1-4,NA,CASSQAHSGQGEKLVF,TGCGCCAGCAGCCAAGCTCACTCAGGGCAGGGTGAAAAACTGGTTTTT
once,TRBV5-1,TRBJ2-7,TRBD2,CASSLASGRGFSYEQYF,TGCGCCAGCAGCTTGGCATCAGGGCGGGGGTTCTCCTACGAGCAGTACTTC
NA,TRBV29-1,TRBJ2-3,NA,CSGRGGTDTQYF,TGCAGCGGCAGGGGGGGCACAGATACGCAGTATTTT
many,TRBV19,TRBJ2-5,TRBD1,CASTADRGVKTQYF,TGTGCCAGTACCGCGGACAGGGGTGTTAAGACCCAGTACTTC
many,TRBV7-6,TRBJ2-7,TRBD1,CASSAQGQGYEQYF,TGTGCCAGCAGCGCCCAGGGACAGGGCTACGAGCAGTACTTC
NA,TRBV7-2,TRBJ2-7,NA,CASSEGGYNEQYF,TGTGCCAGCAGCGAGGGGGGGTACAATGAGCAGTACTTC
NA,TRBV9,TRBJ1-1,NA,CASSAIPSEAFF,TGTGCCAGCAGCGCCATCCCCAGCGAAGCTTTCTTT
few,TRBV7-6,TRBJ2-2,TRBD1,CAYGTGNTGELFF,TGTGCCTACGGGACAGGGAACACCGGGGAGCTGTTTTTT